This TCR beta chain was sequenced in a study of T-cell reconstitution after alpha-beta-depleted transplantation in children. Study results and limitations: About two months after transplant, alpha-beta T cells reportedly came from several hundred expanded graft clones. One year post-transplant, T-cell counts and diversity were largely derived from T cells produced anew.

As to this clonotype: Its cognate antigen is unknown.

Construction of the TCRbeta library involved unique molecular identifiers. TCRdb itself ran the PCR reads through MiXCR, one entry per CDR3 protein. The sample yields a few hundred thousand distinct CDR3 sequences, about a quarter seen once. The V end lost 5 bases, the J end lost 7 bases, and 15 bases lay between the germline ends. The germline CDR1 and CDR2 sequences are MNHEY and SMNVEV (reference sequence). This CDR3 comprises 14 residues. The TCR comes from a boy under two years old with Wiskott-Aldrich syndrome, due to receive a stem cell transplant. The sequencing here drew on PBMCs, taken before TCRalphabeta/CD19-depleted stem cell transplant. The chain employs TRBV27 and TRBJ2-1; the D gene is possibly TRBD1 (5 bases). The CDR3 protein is CASSPQVTWNEQFF. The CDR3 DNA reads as TGTGCCAGCAGTCCACAGGTGACTTGGAATGAGCAGTTCTTC.